The 32 T cell receptor beta chains reported below all come from one sample, sequenced in a study of blood T cell repertoires in COVID-19. Some clones are missing from TCRdb's copy, which holds only in-frame ones; the method was immunoSEQ multiplex PCR. The sample shows roughly 100,000 clones, roughly 80% of them seen only once. Material: peripheral blood. The receptors stem from a human donor in a cohort sampled during active COVID-19.

The CDR3 DNA follows: TGTGCCAGCACCATAGCGGGGGGAACCTACGAGCAGTACTTC. Amino acid sequence: CASTIAGGTYEQYF. This chain joins TRBV6-6 and TRBJ2-7; 10 bases fit TRBD2. J lost 2 bases, V lost 7 bases, and 5 bases had no gene match. Germline CDR1 and CDR2: MNHNY and SVGAGI (reference sequence). The CDR3 totals 14 residues.

The rearrangement joins TRBV30 to TRBJ2-1, with TRBD2 matching 9 bases. Germline V gene lookup returns CDR1 GTSNPN and CDR2 SVGIG (reference sequence). Trimming at V came to 2 bases and at J to 4 bases, leaving 3 bases not matched to a gene. The CDR3 totals 14 residues. Here the CDR3 DNA reads TGTGCCTGGAGTCTGGCGGGGGGGTACAATGAGCAGTTCTTC. It specifies CAWSLAGGYNEQFF.

This clone was detected only once. The genes are TRBV2 and TRBJ2-2; 12 bases align to TRBD2. The CDR3 contains 15 residues. Germline V gene sequence: CDR1 SNHLY, CDR2 FYNNEI. Trimming cost V 6 bases and J 1 base; bases outside gene matches: 0. CDR3 nucleotide sequence: TGTGCCAGCAGGGGACTAGCGGGGAACACCGGGGAGCTGTTTTTT. This codes for CASRGLAGNTGELFF.

The chain recombines TRBV15 with TRBJ2-7; D is undetermined. V was trimmed by 2 bases and J by 4 bases, leaving 15 bases between them. The CDR3 is 15 residues long. The germline V gene encodes CDR1 LNHNV and CDR2 YYDKDF (reference sequence). The DNA of the CDR3 is TGTGCCACCAGCAGATCGGTCGGGTTGGAATACGAGCAGTACTTC. Translation gives CATSRSVGLEYEQYF.

The rearrangement joins TRBV4-2 to TRBJ2-3; D not certain. Trimming removed 4 bases from V and 0 bases from J, with 14 bases in between. Looked up from germline, CDR1 is LGHNA and CDR2 is YNFKEQ. The CDR3 runs to 16 residues. The CDR3 spells CASSPRVAASTDTQYF. In DNA form, the CDR3 reads TGTGCCAGCAGCCCCCGGGTAGCAGCTAGCACAGATACGCAGTATTTT.

The CDR3 reads CASSEGVTQETQYF. DNA for the CDR3: TGTGCCAGCAGTGAAGGAGTCACCCAAGAGACCCAGTACTTC. The chain joins TRBV2 to TRBJ2-5; D not certain. Germline CDR1 is SNHLY and CDR2 is FYNNEI. Trimming pared 1 base from V and 1 base from J, leaving 7 bases between. CDR3 length: 14 amino acids.

There are a few counts of this clone. The J gene is TRBJ1-1, the V gene TRBV11-2, with TRBD1 matching over 8 bases. Germline values: CDR1 SGHAT, CDR2 FQNNGV. The CDR3 has 14 residues. V gave up 4 bases and J gave up 3 bases; unmatched junction bases: 4. The CDR3 here is CASSSQGADTEAFF. CDR3 sequence (DNA): TGTGCCAGCAGCTCGCAGGGGGCGGACACTGAAGCTTTCTTT.

The chain has TRBV7-2 and TRBJ2-1; 7 bases align to TRBD2. CDR1 and CDR2 (germline): SGHTA, FQGNSA. The CDR3 has 14 amino acids. After removal of 1 base from V and 6 bases from J, the junction contained 3 bases not matched to a gene. The CDR3 nucleotides read TGTGCCAGCAGCTTAGGGCCTAGCGGCAATGAGCAGTTCTTC. It codes for CASSLGPSGNEQFF.

The count of this clone is one. The V gene is TRBV27, the J gene TRBJ1-2; D may be TRBD1 (6 bases). Germline CDR1 and CDR2: MNHEY and SMNVEV (reference sequence). V lost 0 bases, J lost 4 bases, and 18 bases lay in between. The CDR3 is 17 amino acids. CDR3 sequence reads: CASSLSGTRTDLYGYTF. The CDR3 nucleotides read TGTGCCAGCAGTTTATCGGGGACCCGGACAGACCTCTATGGCTACACCTTC.

This chain joins TRBV7-3 and TRBJ2-2; D may be TRBD1 (5 bases). Germline V gene sequence: CDR1 SGHTA, CDR2 FQGTGA. The CDR3 has 16 residues. V shed 5 bases and J shed 0 bases, with 13 bases lying between them. CDR3 protein: CASSPGRTTNTGELFF. In DNA, the CDR3 is TGTGCCAGCAGCCCCGGACGGACAACGAACACCGGGGAGCTGTTTTTT.

CDR3 sequence reads: CASSPRGDAVGGAFF. The CDR3 nucleotides are TGTGCCAGCAGCCCACGGGGCGACGCGGTCGGGGGAGCTTTCTTT. The rearrangement uses TRBV7-2 and TRBJ1-1, with a weak D call TRBD1 (5 bases). Trimming left V 5 bases short and J 10 bases short, with 23 bases between. The V gene's germline CDR1 is SGHTA and CDR2 FQGNSA. There are 15 residues in the CDR3.

This clone was picked up one time. The chain carries TRBV10-2 and TRBJ2-5, with D possibly TRBD1 on 6 matching bases. The CDR3 is 14 amino acids. In germline, CDR1 is WSHSY, CDR2 SAAADI. V was clipped by 1 base and J by 5 bases, with 11 bases between them. CDR3 in amino acids: CASSELQGRETQYF. The CDR3 bases are TGCGCCAGCAGTGAGTTACAGGGCCGGGAGACCCAGTACTTC.

V usage is TRBV27 and J usage is TRBJ2-7; D may be TRBD1 (7 bases). Per germline, CDR1 MNHEY and CDR2 SMNVEV (reference sequence). The CDR3 totals 14 residues. Deletions cut 3 bases from V and 2 bases from J, with 11 bases between. CDR3 bases: TGTGCCAGCAGTTTCCGCGGGACAGCCTACGAGCAGTACTTC. Protein sequence: CASSFRGTAYEQYF.

The chain joins TRBV5-1 to TRBJ2-3; possibly TRBD1 for D (5 bases). The CDR3 has 16 residues. Germline V CDR1 and CDR2: SGHRS, YFSETQ. V lost 0 bases to trimming and J lost 4 bases, with 15 bases between them. The CDR3 DNA reads as TGCGCCAGCAGCTTGGTGGGTGGGCAGGGCGCAGATACGCAGTATTTT. Protein sequence: CASSLVGGQGADTQYF.

This chain uses TRBV6-5 with TRBJ1-5; 10 bases line up with TRBD1. The CDR3 sequence is 15 residues long. CDR1 is MNHEY and CDR2 is SVGAGI in the germline V gene. V was pared by 9 bases and J by 7 bases, with 12 bases of the junction left unmatched. CDR3 protein: CASGPGQGSWQPQHF. The CDR3 coding sequence is TGTGCCAGTGGACCGGGACAGGGGTCTTGGCAGCCCCAGCATTTT.

V is TRBV28 and J is TRBJ1-2, with D unresolved. The CDR3 sequence is 13 residues long. Trimming removed 11 bases from V and 0 bases from J, with 13 bases in between. Germline-derived CDR1 and CDR2 are MDHEN and SYDVKM. CDR3 loop: CACYRRPNYGYTF. In DNA, the CDR3 is TGTGCCTGCTACAGAAGACCTAACTATGGCTACACCTTC.

The chain uses TRBV6-6 and TRBJ2-1; unclear D gene. The V gene lost 6 bases and the J gene lost 9 bases, with 15 bases spanning the gap. CDR1 is MNHNY and CDR2 is SVGAGI in the germline V gene (reference sequence). This CDR3 is built from 13 residues. The CDR3 is CASRPPSLGEQFF. In DNA form, the CDR3 reads TGTGCCAGCAGGCCGCCTAGTCTAGGTGAGCAGTTCTTC.

This chain joins TRBV12-3 or TRBV12-4 and TRBJ1-3, with D unresolved. Trimming stripped 3 bases from V and 0 bases from J, with 3 bases between. This CDR3 is built from 13 residues. CDR3 residues: CASSFNSGNTIYF. As DNA, the CDR3 is TGTGCCAGCAGTTTTAACTCTGGAAACACCATATATTTT.

The V gene is TRBV28, the J gene TRBJ1-1; D not certain. The CDR3 runs to 11 residues. Trimming removed 6 bases from V and 4 bases from J, with 6 bases in between. Germline lookup yields CDR1 MDHEN and CDR2 SYDVKM. The DNA of the CDR3 is TGTGCCAGCAGGGGAGGCACTGAAGCTTTCTTT. It is translated as CASRGGTEAFF.

The V call is TRBV3-1 (or the pseudogene TRBV3-2), the J call TRBJ2-4; no firm D call. This CDR3 contains 14 residues. The germline CDR1 and CDR2 sequences are LGHDT and YNNKEL (reference sequence). V was shortened by 2 bases and J by 8 bases, with 13 bases between the two germline ends. The CDR3 DNA sequence: TGTGCCAGCAGCCAACATAGTGACCTAGACATTCAGTACTTC. Translating it yields CASSQHSDLDIQYF.

This chain links TRBV10-3 with TRBJ1-2; possible D gene TRBD1, 5 bases. The length of the CDR3 is 14 residues. Germline V gives CDR1 ENHRY, CDR2 SYGVKD. V was pared by 6 bases and J by 0 bases, with 11 bases between. This chain's CDR3 is CAIRTASSNYGYTF. CDR3 DNA sequence: TGTGCCATCAGGACAGCCTCTTCTAACTATGGCTACACCTTC.

The chain employs TRBV7-3 and TRBJ1-1, with 8 bases that match TRBD1. CDR3 length: 16 residues. V trimming: 1 base; J trimming: 4 bases; junction bases outside the gene matches: 8. From germline, CDR1 is SGHTA and CDR2 FQGTGA. Here the CDR3 reads CASSLRQGALGTEAFF. As DNA, the CDR3 is TGTGCCAGCAGCTTAAGGCAGGGGGCTTTGGGCACTGAAGCTTTCTTT.

The chain links TRBV9 to TRBJ2-5; D ambiguous. Germline V gene sequence: CDR1 SGDLS, CDR2 YYNGEE. This CDR3 has 12 residues. V was cut by 3 bases and J by 4 bases, with 7 bases left in between. DNA of the CDR3: TGTGCCAGCAGCGCGGGTGGAGAGACCCAGTACTTC. As protein: CASSAGGETQYF. The full variable domain, its missing parts supplied by reference TRBV9 and TRBJ2-5, is DSGVTQTPKHLITATGQRVTLRCSPRSGDLSVYWYQQSLDQGLQFLIQYYNGEERAKGNILERFSAQQFPDLHSELNLSSLELGDSALYFCASSAGGETQYFGPGTRLLVL.

This clone turned up a few times. J is TRBJ1-5 and V is TRBV4-1; 9 bases match TRBD1. Germline V gene data show CDR1 as MGHRA and CDR2 as YSYEKL. There are 18 residues in the CDR3. V dropped 4 bases and J dropped 5; count of bases not matched to a gene: 15. The CDR3 sequence: CASSPGQGRRHGHQPQHF. The CDR3 DNA follows: TGCGCCAGCAGCCCCGGACAGGGGAGAAGGCACGGCCATCAGCCCCAGCATTTT.

In this sample, this clone turned up once. The CDR3 protein is CASSVAASINTGELFF. The CDR3 DNA reads TGTGCCAGCAGCGTAGCTGCGAGTATTAACACCGGGGAGCTGTTTTTT. The chain uses TRBV9 and TRBJ2-2; D is undetermined. V lost 0 bases, J lost 2 bases, and 11 bases lay in between. There are 16 residues in the CDR3. Germline V CDR1 and CDR2: SGDLS, YYNGEE. Drawing the rest from reference TRBV9 and TRBJ2-2, the complete variable domain is DSGVTQTPKHLITATGQRVTLRCSPRSGDLSVYWYQQSLDQGLQFLIQYYNGEERAKGNILERFSAQQFPDLHSELNLSSLELGDSALYFCASSVAASINTGELFFGEGSRLTVL.

The gene calls are TRBV5-4 and TRBJ2-3, with TRBD1 as a possible D gene (6 bases). This CDR3 comprises 15 residues. Germline CDR1 is SGHNT and CDR2 is YYREEE (reference sequence). V was shortened by 4 bases and J by 0 bases, with 12 bases between the two germline ends. CDR3 loop: CASSPGHLSTDTQYF. Written as DNA, the CDR3 is TGTGCCAGCAGCCCGGGACACCTTAGCACAGATACGCAGTATTTT.

This sequence joins TRBV5-1 and TRBJ2-5; 7 bases fit TRBD1. The J segment lost 1 base and the V segment lost 4 bases, leaving 4 bases of the junction unmatched. CDR3 length equals 14 residues. CDR1 and CDR2 (germline): SGHRS, YFSETQ. This CDR3 is CASSIQGSQETQYF. For the CDR3, the DNA is TGCGCCAGCAGCATACAGGGGAGCCAAGAGACCCAGTACTTC.

CDR3 protein: CASSTNWGQPASYGYTF. CDR3 DNA sequence: TGTGCCAGCAGCACAAACTGGGGGCAGCCCGCGAGCTATGGCTACACCTTC. The V call is TRBV21-1, the J call TRBJ1-2; TRBD1 is the table's D call and was not checked against the DNA. TRBV21-1 is designated a pseudogene. The CDR3 runs to 17 residues.

The chain is built from TRBV6-2 or TRBV6-3 and TRBJ2-2; D is uncertain. This CDR3 is 17 amino acids long. The V end was cut by 4 bases, the J end by 1 base, with 16 bases between. Germline lookup yields CDR1 MNHEY and CDR2 SVGEGT. CDR3 loop: CASSWAGPPLNTGELFF. The CDR3 nucleotides read TGTGCCAGCAGTTGGGCAGGCCCTCCCTTGAACACCGGGGAGCTGTTTTTT.

V and J are TRBV3-1 (or the pseudogene TRBV3-2) and TRBJ1-2, with D uncertain. Germline-derived CDR1 and CDR2 are LGHDT and YNNKEL (reference sequence). The V gene lost 3 bases and the J gene lost 8 bases, with 16 bases spanning the gap. This CDR3 is 14 amino acids long. The CDR3 DNA sequence: TGTGCCAGCAGCCAGCAAGCGGGCGGTAGAGGCTACACCTTC. Protein product: CASSQQAGGRGYTF.

This sequence joins TRBV18 and TRBJ2-3, with 11 positions matching TRBD1. Trimming took 5 bases from V and 2 from J; bases not matched to a gene: 6. Germline loops: CDR1 KGHSH, CDR2 LQKENI. This CDR3 comprises 16 residues. The CDR3: CASSAWTGGVTDTQYF. The CDR3 nucleotides are TGTGCCAGCTCAGCATGGACAGGGGGCGTCACAGATACGCAGTATTTT. Full variable domain (rest looked up from reference TRBV18 and TRBJ2-3): NAGVMQNPRHLVRRRGQEARLRCSPMKGHSHVYWYRQLPEEGLKFMVYLQKENIIDESGMPKERFSAEFPKEGPSILRIQQVVRGDSAAYFCASSAWTGGVTDTQYFGPGTRLTVL.

This clone was counted only a few times. This rearrangement joins TRBV3-1 (or the pseudogene TRBV3-2) to TRBJ2-3; the match to TRBD2 covers 14 bases. The length of the CDR3 is 19 residues. V was clipped by 1 base and J by 0 bases; unmatched bases: 6. Germline V lookup: CDR1 LGHDT, CDR2 YNNKEL (reference sequence). The CDR3: CASSQAPRLAGGSTDTQYF. Here the CDR3 DNA reads TGTGCCAGCAGCCAAGCCCCACGACTAGCGGGGGGGAGCACAGATACGCAGTATTTT.